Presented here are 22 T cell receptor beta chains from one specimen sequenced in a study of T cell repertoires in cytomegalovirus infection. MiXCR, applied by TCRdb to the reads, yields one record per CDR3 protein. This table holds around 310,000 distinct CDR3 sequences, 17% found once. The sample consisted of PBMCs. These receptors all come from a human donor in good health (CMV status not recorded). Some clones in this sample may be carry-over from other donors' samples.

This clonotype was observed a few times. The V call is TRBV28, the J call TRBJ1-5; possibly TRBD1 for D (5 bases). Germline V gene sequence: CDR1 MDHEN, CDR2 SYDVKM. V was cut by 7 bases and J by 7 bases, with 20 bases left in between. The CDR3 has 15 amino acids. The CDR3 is CASTDYVGRGQPQHF. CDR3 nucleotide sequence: TGTGCCAGCACCGATTATGTGGGGCGCGGGCAGCCCCAGCATTTT.

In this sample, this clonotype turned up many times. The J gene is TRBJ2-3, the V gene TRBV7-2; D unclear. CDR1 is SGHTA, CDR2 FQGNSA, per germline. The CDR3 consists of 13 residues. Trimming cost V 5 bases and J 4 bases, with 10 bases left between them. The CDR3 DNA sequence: TGTGCCAGCAGCAGAATCAGCGCAGATACGCAGTATTTT. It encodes CASSRISADTQYF.

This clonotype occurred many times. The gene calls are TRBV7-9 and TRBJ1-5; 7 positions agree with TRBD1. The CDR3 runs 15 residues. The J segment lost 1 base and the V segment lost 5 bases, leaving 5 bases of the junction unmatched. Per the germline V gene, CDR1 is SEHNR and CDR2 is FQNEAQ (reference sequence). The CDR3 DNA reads TGTGCCAGCAGCCCCGGGACAGCAAGCAATCAGCCCCAGCATTTT. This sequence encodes CASSPGTASNQPQHF. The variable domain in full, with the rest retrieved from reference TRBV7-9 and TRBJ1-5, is DTGVSQNPRHKITKRGQNVTFRCDPISEHNRLYWYRQTLGQGPEFLTYFQNEAQLEKSRLLSDRFSAERPKGSFSTLEIQRTEQGDSAMYLCASSPGTASNQPQHFGDGTRLSIL.

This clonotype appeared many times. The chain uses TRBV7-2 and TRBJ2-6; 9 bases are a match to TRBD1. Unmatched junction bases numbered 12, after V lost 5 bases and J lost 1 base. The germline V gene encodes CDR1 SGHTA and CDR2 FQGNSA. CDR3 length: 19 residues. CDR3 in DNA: TGTGCCAGCAGCACCCCCGACAGGGGGGGATCGTCTGGGGCCAACGTCCTGACTTTC. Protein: CASSTPDRGGSSGANVLTF.

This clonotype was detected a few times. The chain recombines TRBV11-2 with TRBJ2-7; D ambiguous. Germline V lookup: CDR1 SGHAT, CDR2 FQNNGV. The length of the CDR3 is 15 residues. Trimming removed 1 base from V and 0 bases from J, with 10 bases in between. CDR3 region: CASSLGVGISYEQYF. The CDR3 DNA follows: TGTGCCAGCAGCTTAGGTGTAGGGATCTCCTACGAGCAGTACTTC.

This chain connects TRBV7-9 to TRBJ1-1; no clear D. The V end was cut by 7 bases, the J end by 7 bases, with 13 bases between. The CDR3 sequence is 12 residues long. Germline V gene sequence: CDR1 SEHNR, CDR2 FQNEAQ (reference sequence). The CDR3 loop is CASIERGNEAFF. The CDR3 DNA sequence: TGTGCCAGCATCGAAAGAGGGAATGAAGCTTTCTTT.

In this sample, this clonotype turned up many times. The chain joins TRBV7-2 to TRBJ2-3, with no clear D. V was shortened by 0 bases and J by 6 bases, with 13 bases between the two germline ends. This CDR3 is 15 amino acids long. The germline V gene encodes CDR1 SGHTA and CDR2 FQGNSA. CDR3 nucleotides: TGTGCCAGCAGCTTAGCGACTGCGGAGTGGGATACGCAGTATTTT. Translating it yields CASSLATAEWDTQYF.

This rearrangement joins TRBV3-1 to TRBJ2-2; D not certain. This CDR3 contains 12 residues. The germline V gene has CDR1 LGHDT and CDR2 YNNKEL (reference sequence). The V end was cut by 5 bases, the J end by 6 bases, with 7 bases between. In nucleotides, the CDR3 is TGTGCCAGCAGCACGAAGGCCGGGGAGCTGTTTTTT. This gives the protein CASSTKAGELFF.

The CDR3 reads CASSLSRGAKNIQYF. The CDR3 DNA reads as TGTGCCAGCAGTTTGTCCAGGGGAGCCAAAAACATTCAGTACTTC. V gene TRBV27 combines with J gene TRBJ2-4, with D possibly matching TRBD1 (6 bases). The CDR3 contains 15 residues. Germline assignment: CDR1 MNHEY and CDR2 SMNVEV (reference sequence). The V end was cut by 3 bases, the J end by 0 bases, with 9 bases between.

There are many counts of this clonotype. This chain's CDR3 is CATKTGAYEQYF. CDR3 in DNA: TGTGCCACAAAGACAGGAGCCTACGAGCAGTACTTC. This chain joins TRBV27 and TRBJ2-7, with a tentative D call TRBD1 (6 bases). Trimming removed 10 bases at V and 2 bases at J, with 12 bases between. The CDR3 runs to 12 residues. Germline V gives CDR1 MNHEY, CDR2 SMNVEV (reference sequence).

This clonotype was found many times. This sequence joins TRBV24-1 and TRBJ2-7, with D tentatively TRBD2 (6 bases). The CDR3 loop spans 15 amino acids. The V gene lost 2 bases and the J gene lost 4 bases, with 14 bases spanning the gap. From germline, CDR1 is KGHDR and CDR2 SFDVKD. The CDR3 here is CATSDWVGGRYEQYF. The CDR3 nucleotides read TGTGCCACCAGTGATTGGGTCGGGGGTAGGTACGAGCAGTACTTC.

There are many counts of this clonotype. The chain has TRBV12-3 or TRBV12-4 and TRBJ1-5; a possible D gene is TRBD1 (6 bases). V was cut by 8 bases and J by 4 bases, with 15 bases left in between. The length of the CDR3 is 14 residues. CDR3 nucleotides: TGTGCCAGCTCTTCATGGGACATAAATCAGCCCCAGCATTTT. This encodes CASSSWDINQPQHF.

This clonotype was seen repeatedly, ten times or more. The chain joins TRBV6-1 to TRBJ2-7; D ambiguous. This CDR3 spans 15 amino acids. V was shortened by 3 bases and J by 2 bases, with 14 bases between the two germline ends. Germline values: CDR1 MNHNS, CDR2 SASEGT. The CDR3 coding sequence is TGTGCCAGCAGTGATATCAGGAATCCGACCTACGAGCAGTACTTC. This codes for CASSDIRNPTYEQYF.

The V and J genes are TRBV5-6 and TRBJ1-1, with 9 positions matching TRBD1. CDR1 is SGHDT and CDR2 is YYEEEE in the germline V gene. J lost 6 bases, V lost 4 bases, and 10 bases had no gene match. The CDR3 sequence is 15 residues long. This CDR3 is CASSRSGTGTAEAFF. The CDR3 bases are TGTGCCAGCAGCCGATCCGGGACAGGGACCGCTGAAGCTTTCTTT.

The CDR3 sequence is CSARGVGPSTDTQYF. In DNA form, the CDR3 reads TGCAGTGCTAGAGGGGTGGGGCCCAGCACAGATACGCAGTATTTT. The chain carries TRBV20-1 and TRBJ2-3; a possible D gene is TRBD1 (5 bases). There are 15 residues in the CDR3. The ends were cut back, 1 base at V and 0 bases at J, with 11 bases in the middle. Germline loops: CDR1 DFQATT, CDR2 SNEGSKA (reference sequence).

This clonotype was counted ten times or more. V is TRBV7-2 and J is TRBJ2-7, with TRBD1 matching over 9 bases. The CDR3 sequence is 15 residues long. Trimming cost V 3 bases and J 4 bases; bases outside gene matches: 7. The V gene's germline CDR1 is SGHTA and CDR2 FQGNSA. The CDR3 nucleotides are TGTGCCAGCAGCTTCGCCGGGACAGGGTATTACGAGCAGTACTTC. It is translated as CASSFAGTGYYEQYF.

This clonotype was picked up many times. The CDR3 loop reads CASSLSINNIQYF. For the CDR3, the DNA is TGTGCCAGCAGTTTATCTATCAATAACATTCAGTACTTC. V and J are TRBV28 and TRBJ2-4; unclear D gene. Trimming stripped 1 base from V and 7 bases from J, with 8 bases between. This CDR3 has 13 amino acids. Per germline, CDR1 MDHEN and CDR2 SYDVKM.

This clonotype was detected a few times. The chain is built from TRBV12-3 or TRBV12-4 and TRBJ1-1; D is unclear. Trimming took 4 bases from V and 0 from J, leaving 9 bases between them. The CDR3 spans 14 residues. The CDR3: CASSSGVLNTEAFF. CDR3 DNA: TGTGCCAGCAGTTCCGGGGTCCTGAACACTGAAGCTTTCTTT.

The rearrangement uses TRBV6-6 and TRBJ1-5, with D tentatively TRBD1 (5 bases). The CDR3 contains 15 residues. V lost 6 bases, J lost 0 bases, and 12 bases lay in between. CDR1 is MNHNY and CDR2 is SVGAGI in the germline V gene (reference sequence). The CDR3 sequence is CASRPTDSSNQPQHF. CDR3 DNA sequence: TGTGCCAGCAGACCTACCGACAGTAGCAATCAGCCCCAGCATTTT.

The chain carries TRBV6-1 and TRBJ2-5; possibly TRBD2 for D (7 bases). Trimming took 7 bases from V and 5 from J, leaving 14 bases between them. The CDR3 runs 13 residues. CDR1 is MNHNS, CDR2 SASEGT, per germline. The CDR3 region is CASKRGGWETQYF. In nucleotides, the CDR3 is TGTGCCAGCAAGAGGGGGGGGTGGGAGACCCAGTACTTC.

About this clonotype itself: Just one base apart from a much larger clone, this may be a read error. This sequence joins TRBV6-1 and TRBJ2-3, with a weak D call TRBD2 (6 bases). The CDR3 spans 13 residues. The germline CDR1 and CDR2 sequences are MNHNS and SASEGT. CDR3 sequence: CSSSLGGGRTQYF. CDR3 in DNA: TGTTCCAGCAGCCTCGGGGGAGGACGTACGCAGTATTTT.

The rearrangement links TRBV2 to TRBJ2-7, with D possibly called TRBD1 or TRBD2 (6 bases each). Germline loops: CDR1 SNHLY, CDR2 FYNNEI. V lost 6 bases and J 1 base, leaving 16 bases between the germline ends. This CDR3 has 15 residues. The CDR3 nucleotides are TGTGCCAGCAGCGGGGGCGTCGCGGTATCCTACGAGCAGTACTTC. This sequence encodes CASSGGVAVSYEQYF.